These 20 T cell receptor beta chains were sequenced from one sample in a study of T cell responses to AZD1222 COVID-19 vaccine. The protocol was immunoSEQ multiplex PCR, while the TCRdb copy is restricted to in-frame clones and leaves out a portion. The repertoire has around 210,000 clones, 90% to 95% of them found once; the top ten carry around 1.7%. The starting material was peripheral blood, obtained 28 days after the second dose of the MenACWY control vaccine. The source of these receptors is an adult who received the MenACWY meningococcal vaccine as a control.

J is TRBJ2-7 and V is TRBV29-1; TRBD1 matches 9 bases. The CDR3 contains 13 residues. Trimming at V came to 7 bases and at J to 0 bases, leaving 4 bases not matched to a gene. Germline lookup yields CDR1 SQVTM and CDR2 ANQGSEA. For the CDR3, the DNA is TGCAGCGGAGGACAGGGGAGCTCCTACGAGCAGTACTTC. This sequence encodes CSGGQGSSYEQYF.

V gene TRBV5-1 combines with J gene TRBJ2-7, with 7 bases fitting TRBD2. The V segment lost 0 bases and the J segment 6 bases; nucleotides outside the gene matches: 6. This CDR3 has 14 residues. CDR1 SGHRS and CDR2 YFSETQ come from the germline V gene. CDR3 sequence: CASSLGGRDSEQYF. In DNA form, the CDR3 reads TGCGCCAGCAGCTTGGGTGGGAGGGATTCCGAGCAGTACTTC.

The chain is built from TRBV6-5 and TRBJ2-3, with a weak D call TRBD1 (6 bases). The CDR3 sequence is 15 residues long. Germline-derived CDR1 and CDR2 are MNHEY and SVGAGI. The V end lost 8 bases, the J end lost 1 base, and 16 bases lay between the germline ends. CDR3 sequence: CASATAGAGTDTQYF. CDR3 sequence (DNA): TGTGCCAGCGCAACCGCAGGGGCAGGCACAGATACGCAGTATTTT.

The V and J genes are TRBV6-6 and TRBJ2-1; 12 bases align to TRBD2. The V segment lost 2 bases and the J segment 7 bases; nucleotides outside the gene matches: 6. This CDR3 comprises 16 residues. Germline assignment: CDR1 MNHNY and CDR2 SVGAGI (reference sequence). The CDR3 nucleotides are TGTGCCAGCAGTTACCAAGGACTAGCGGGAAGGAATGAGCAGTTCTTC. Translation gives CASSYQGLAGRNEQFF.

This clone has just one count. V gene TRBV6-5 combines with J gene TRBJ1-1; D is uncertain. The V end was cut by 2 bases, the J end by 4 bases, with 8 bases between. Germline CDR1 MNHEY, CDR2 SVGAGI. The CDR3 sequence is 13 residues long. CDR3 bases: TGTGCCAGCAGTTACGTAAAGGGCACTGAAGCTTTCTTT. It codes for CASSYVKGTEAFF.

CDR3 nucleotide sequence: TGCGCCAGCAGCTTGGGAGGGGCGCCTCTCTCTGGAAACACCATATATTTT. This translates into CASSLGGAPLSGNTIYF. This chain joins TRBV5-1 and TRBJ1-3; D is possibly TRBD1 (5 bases). V lost 0 bases and J 0 bases, leaving 13 bases between the germline ends. Germline values: CDR1 SGHRS, CDR2 YFSETQ. The CDR3 extends over 17 amino acids.

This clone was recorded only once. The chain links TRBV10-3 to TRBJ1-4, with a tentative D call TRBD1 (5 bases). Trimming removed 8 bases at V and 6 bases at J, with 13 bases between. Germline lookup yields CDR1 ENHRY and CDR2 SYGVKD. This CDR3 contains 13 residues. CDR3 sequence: CAIGRQGDEKLFF. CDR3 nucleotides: TGTGCCATCGGGAGGCAGGGCGATGAAAAACTGTTTTTT.

The CDR3 reads CASSLAGTNEKLFF. As DNA, the CDR3 is TGTGCCAGCAGCTTAGCTGGAACTAATGAAAAACTGTTTTTT. The rearrangement uses TRBV11-2 and TRBJ1-4; D uncertain. V lost 1 base, J lost 1 base, and 4 bases lay in between. The length of the CDR3 is 14 residues. CDR1 SGHAT and CDR2 FQNNGV come from the germline V gene.

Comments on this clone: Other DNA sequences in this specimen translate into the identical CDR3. The CDR3 DNA sequence: TGTGCCACCAGTGATCTGGGGGGCACCGGGGAGCTGTTTTTT. It specifies CATSDLGGTGELFF. The gene calls are TRBV24-1 and TRBJ2-2, with D perhaps TRBD2 (6 bases). The CDR3 is 14 amino acids. The V end was cut by 3 bases, the J end by 4 bases, with 8 bases between. Germline values: CDR1 KGHDR, CDR2 SFDVKD.

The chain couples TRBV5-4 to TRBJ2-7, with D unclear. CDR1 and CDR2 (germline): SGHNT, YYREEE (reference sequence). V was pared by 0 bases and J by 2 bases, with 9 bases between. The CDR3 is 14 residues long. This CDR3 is CASSLVTAPYEQYF. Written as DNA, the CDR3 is TGTGCCAGCAGCTTGGTTACAGCCCCCTACGAGCAGTACTTC. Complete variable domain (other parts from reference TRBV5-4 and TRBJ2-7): ETGVTQSPTHLIKTRGQQVTLRCSSQSGHNTVSWYQQALGQGPQFIFQYYREEENGRGNFPPRFSGLQFPNYSSELNVNALELDDSALYLCASSLVTAPYEQYFGPGTRLTVT.

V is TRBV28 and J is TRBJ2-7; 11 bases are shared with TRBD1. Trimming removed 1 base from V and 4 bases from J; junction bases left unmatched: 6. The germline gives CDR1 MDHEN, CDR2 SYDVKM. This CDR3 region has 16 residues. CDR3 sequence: CASSLLGDRGGYEQYF. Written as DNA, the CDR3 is TGTGCCAGCAGTTTATTAGGGGACAGGGGGGGTTACGAGCAGTACTTC. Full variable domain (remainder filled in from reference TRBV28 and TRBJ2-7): DVKVTQSSRYLVKRTGEKVFLECVQDMDHENMFWYRQDPGLGLRLIYFSYDVKMKEKGDIPEGYSVSREKKERFSLILESASTNQTSMYLCASSLLGDRGGYEQYFGPGTRLTVT.

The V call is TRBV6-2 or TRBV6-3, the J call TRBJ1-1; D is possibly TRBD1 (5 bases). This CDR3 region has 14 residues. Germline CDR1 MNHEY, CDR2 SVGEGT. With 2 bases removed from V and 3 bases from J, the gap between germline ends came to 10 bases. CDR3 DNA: TGTGCCAGCAGTTACGCGACAGAATACACTGAAGCTTTCTTT. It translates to CASSYATEYTEAFF.

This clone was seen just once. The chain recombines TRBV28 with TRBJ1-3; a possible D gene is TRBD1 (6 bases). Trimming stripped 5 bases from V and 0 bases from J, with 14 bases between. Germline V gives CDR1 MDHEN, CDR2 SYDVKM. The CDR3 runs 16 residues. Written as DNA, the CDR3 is TGTGCCAGCAGTCTCCTTAGAGGGGGCTCTGGAAACACCATATATTTT. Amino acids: CASSLLRGGSGNTIYF. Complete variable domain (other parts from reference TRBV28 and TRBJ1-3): DVKVTQSSRYLVKRTGEKVFLECVQDMDHENMFWYRQDPGLGLRLIYFSYDVKMKEKGDIPEGYSVSREKKERFSLILESASTNQTSMYLCASSLLRGGSGNTIYFGEGSWLTVV.

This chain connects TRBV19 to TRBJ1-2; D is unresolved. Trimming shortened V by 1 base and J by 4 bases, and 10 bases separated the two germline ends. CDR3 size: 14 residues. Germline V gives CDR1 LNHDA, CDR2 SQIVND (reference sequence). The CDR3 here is CASSIGAGSYGYTF. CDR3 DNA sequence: TGTGCCAGTAGTATAGGGGCCGGTTCCTATGGCTACACCTTC.

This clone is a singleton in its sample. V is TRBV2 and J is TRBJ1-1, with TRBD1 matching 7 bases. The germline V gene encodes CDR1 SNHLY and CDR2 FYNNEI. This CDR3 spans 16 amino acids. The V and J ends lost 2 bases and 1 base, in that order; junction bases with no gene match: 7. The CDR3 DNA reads TGTGCCAGCAGTGAACTCGAGGGGGCGAAGAACACTGAAGCTTTCTTT. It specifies CASSELEGAKNTEAFF.

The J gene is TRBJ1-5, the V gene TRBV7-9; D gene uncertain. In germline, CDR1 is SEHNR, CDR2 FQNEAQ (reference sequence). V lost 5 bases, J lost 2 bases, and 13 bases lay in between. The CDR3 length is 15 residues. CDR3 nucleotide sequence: TGTGCCAGCAGCCGAGCCGGGGTGGGCAATCAGCCCCAGCATTTT. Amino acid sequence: CASSRAGVGNQPQHF.

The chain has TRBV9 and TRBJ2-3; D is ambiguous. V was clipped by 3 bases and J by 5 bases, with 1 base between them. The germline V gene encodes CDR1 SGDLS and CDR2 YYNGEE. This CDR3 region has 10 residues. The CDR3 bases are TGTGCCAGCAGCGGAGATACGCAGTATTTT. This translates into CASSGDTQYF.

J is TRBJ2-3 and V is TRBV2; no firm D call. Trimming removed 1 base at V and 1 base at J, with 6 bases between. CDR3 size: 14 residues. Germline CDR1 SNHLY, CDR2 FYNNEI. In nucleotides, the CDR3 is TGTGCCAGCAGTGAAGAGATTGGCACAGATACGCAGTATTTT. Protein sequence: CASSEEIGTDTQYF.

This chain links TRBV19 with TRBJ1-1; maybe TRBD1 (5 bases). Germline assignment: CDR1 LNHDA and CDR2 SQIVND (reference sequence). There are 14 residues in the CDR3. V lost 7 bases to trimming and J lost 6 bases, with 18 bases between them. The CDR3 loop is CASTSRPGSAEAFF. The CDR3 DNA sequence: TGTGCCAGTACCTCACGCCCAGGGTCTGCTGAAGCTTTCTTT.

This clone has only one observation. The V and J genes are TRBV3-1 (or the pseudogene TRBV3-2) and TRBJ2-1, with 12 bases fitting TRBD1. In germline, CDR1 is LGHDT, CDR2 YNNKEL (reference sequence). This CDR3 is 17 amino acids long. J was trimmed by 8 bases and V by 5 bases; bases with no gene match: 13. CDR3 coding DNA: TGTGCCAGCAGCGTACGTAAGCCCGGGACAGGGGGCGATGAGCAGTTCTTC. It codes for CASSVRKPGTGGDEQFF.